This TCR beta chain was sequenced during a study of T-cell memory formation after mild COVID-19. TCRdb recomputed calls from the 5' RACE reads with MiXCR, one row per CDR3 protein. This table has fewer than 300,000 distinct CDR3 sequences, 16% appearing once. This CDR3 spans 14 amino acids. Germline values: CDR1 KGHSH, CDR2 LQKENI. V lost 6 bases and J lost 2; bases outside the gene matches: 5. This clonotype was seen more than once but under ten times. Sequenced: PBMCs or a T cell subset sorted from them (not recorded which). The source of this sequence is a man aged 18 to 29 who had mild COVID-19 (a few samples of this study predate the infection). Cell type and time point are not known. The chain joins TRBV18 to TRBJ2-7; 9 bases align to TRBD1. CDR3 in amino acids: CASSLDRGAYEQYF. The CDR3 DNA is TGTGCCAGCTCCCTCGACAGGGGGGCCTACGAGCAGTACTTC.